Listed here are 32 T cell receptor beta chains from one sample, sequenced in a study of T cell responses to AZD1222 COVID-19 vaccine. Profiling relied on immunoSEQ multiplex PCR, and the TCRdb table lists in-frame clones only, not all of them. This sample yields roughly 55,000 clones, of which 80% to 90% are seen a single time; just under 2% belongs to the top ten. The specimen was peripheral blood, collected on day 0 of AZD1222 vaccination. The receptor source for this set is an adult in good health.

This clone was counted once. V is TRBV28 and J is TRBJ1-2, with D possibly matching TRBD1 (5 bases). This CDR3 has 13 amino acids. V was shortened by 5 bases and J by 13 bases, with 20 bases between the two germline ends. Germline V gene data show CDR1 as MDHEN and CDR2 as SYDVKM. The DNA for the CDR3 is TGTGCCAGCAGTCTCGGGACTCCCCTGTGGGTCACCTTC. Its translation is CASSLGTPLWVTF.

This chain uses TRBV3-1 (or the pseudogene TRBV3-2) with TRBJ1-4; D is unclear. V shed 0 bases and J shed 7 bases, with 18 bases lying between them. The CDR3 is made up of 17 amino acids. Per germline, CDR1 LGHDT and CDR2 YNNKEL (reference sequence). CDR3 sequence (DNA): TGTGCCAGCAGCCAAGATGGCGGAGGGAGCTCCCGTGAAAAACTGTTTTTT. Translated: CASSQDGGGSSREKLFF.

The rearrangement links TRBV27 to TRBJ1-6; perhaps TRBD1 as D (6 bases). V was cut by 4 bases and J by 7 bases, with 17 bases left in between. Germline values: CDR1 MNHEY, CDR2 SMNVEV (reference sequence). The length of the CDR3 is 16 residues. The CDR3 spells CASSYLTSGANSPLHF. Written as DNA, the CDR3 is TGTGCCAGCAGTTATCTCACGTCGGGGGCGAATTCACCCCTCCACTTT.

The V gene is TRBV5-1, the J gene TRBJ2-6, with 7 bases lining up with TRBD1. Germline lookup yields CDR1 SGHRS and CDR2 YFSETQ. J was trimmed by 2 bases and V by 2 bases; bases with no gene match: 4. This CDR3 region has 16 residues. CDR3 DNA: TGCGCCAGCAGCTTACAGGGGTATCCTGGGGCCAACGTCCTGACTTTC. Encoded protein: CASSLQGYPGANVLTF. The variable domain in full, with the rest retrieved from reference TRBV5-1 and TRBJ2-6, is KAGVTQTPRYLIKTRGQQVTLSCSPISGHRSVSWYQQTPGQGLQFLFEYFSETQRNKGNFPGRFSGRQFSNSRSEMNVSTLELGDSALYLCASSLQGYPGANVLTFGAGSRLTVL.

The V call is TRBV5-5, the J call TRBJ2-7; 8 positions agree with TRBD1. The CDR3 sequence is 14 residues long. The junction had 6 bases not matched to a gene; V was cut back by 3 bases and J by 4 bases. Germline loops: CDR1 SGHKS, CDR2 YYEKEE (reference sequence). CDR3 residues: CASSYTGGGYEQYF. The CDR3 bases are TGTGCCAGCAGCTACACAGGGGGAGGTTACGAGCAGTACTTC.

The chain carries TRBV10-3 and TRBJ1-2; D is uncertain. The CDR3 extends over 12 amino acids. Germline assignment: CDR1 ENHRY and CDR2 SYGVKD. V gave up 8 bases and J gave up 10 bases, with 17 bases separating them. CDR3 region: CAISGRSAVYTF. In nucleotides, the CDR3 is TGTGCCATCTCGGGCAGGTCCGCGGTCTACACCTTC.

The chain joins TRBV28 to TRBJ1-5, with TRBD1 matching over 11 bases. CDR1 is MDHEN and CDR2 is SYDVKM in the germline V gene. The CDR3 is 16 residues long. V was pared by 5 bases and J by 7 bases, with 10 bases of the junction left unmatched. The chain's CDR3 is CASSEGTGGSWQPQHF. The CDR3 coding sequence is TGTGCCAGCAGTGAAGGGACAGGGGGATCGTGGCAGCCCCAGCATTTT. Full variable domain (outside the CDR3, taken from reference TRBV28 and TRBJ1-5): DVKVTQSSRYLVKRTGEKVFLECVQDMDHENMFWYRQDPGLGLRLIYFSYDVKMKEKGDIPEGYSVSREKKERFSLILESASTNQTSMYLCASSEGTGGSWQPQHFGDGTRLSIL.

This clone was detected only once. The CDR3 is CSGLPFGTRGAPEQFF. The CDR3 DNA reads as TGCAGCGGACTCCCGTTTGGGACTAGGGGTGCTCCTGAGCAGTTCTTC. The rearrangement uses TRBV29-1 and TRBJ2-1, with 8 bases aligning to TRBD2. The CDR3 has 16 residues. The V segment lost 7 bases and the J segment 9 bases; nucleotides outside the gene matches: 20. Germline lookup yields CDR1 SQVTM and CDR2 ANQGSEA.

V is TRBV3-1 (or the pseudogene TRBV3-2) and J is TRBJ2-1; D call uncertain. The CDR3 has 16 residues. Germline CDR1 LGHDT, CDR2 YNNKEL (reference sequence). V was clipped by 2 bases and J by 0 bases, with 11 bases between them. Written as DNA, the CDR3 is TGTGCCAGCAGCCAATCCCCTCCCGGCTCCTACAATGAGCAGTTCTTC. This gives the protein CASSQSPPGSYNEQFF.

V is TRBV25-1 and J is TRBJ1-1; the D gene is possibly TRBD1 (6 bases). Germline loops: CDR1 MGHDK, CDR2 SYGVNS. The CDR3 contains 13 residues. The V end lost 1 base, the J end lost 8 bases, and 11 bases lay between the germline ends. CDR3 bases: TGTGCCAGCAGTGAATTTGGCAGGGGAGAAGCTTTCTTT. Translating it yields CASSEFGRGEAFF.

The V gene is TRBV5-6, the J gene TRBJ1-2; D not resolved. Trimming removed 1 base from V and 6 bases from J, with 19 bases in between. The CDR3 extends over 16 amino acids. From germline, CDR1 is SGHDT and CDR2 YYEEEE. The CDR3, as DNA: TGTGCCAGCAGCTTGTCTTCGGCAGGCGGCTCCGATGGCTACACCTTC. Amino acid sequence: CASSLSSAGGSDGYTF. The full variable domain, in which reference TRBV5-6 and TRBJ1-2 provide the parts outside the CDR3, is DAGVTQSPTHLIKTRGQQVTLRCSPKSGHDTVSWYQQALGQGPQFIFQYYEEEERQRGNFPDRFSGHQFPNYSSELNVNALLLGDSALYLCASSLSSAGGSDGYTFGSGTRLTVV.

The chain links TRBV7-6 to TRBJ2-7, with D possibly TRBD2 on 6 matching bases. Germline V gene lookup returns CDR1 SGHVS and CDR2 FNYEAQ. The CDR3 spans 15 residues. Trimming pared 5 bases from V and 0 bases from J, leaving 14 bases between. The CDR3 bases are TGTGCCAGCAGCCAACTAGCTGATAGCTCCTACGAGCAGTACTTC. It yields the protein CASSQLADSSYEQYF.

The CDR3 bases are TGTGCCAGCAGCTCCACCGCTTCAGCTTATAGCAATCAGCCCCAGCATTTT. Encoded protein: CASSSTASAYSNQPQHF. The V gene is TRBV7-9, the J gene TRBJ1-5; D is undetermined. V shed 4 bases and J shed 0 bases, with 16 bases lying between them. CDR1 and CDR2 (germline): SEHNR, FQNEAQ (reference sequence). This CDR3 is 17 amino acids long.

The V gene is TRBV30, the J gene TRBJ2-2; 9 nucleotides align to TRBD1. Germline trimming cut 5 bases from V and 6 bases from J; bases unmatched to any gene: 1. This CDR3 has 12 amino acids. Germline values: CDR1 GTSNPN, CDR2 SVGIG (reference sequence). The CDR3 region has the DNA TGTGCCTGGGGGACAGGGTCCGGGGAGCTGTTTTTT. Its translation: CAWGTGSGELFF.

The chain joins TRBV15 to TRBJ1-1, with a weak D call TRBD1 (5 bases). Germline V gives CDR1 LNHNV, CDR2 YYDKDF (reference sequence). V was cut by 2 bases and J by 1 base, with 8 bases left in between. This CDR3 has 14 residues. This CDR3 is CATSRRGQNTEAFF. DNA for the CDR3: TGTGCCACCAGCAGAAGAGGACAGAACACTGAAGCTTTCTTT.

The table lists this clone with a count of one. V is TRBV18 and J is TRBJ2-2; 7 nucleotides match TRBD1. This CDR3 spans 16 amino acids. Per the germline V gene, CDR1 is KGHSH and CDR2 is LQKENI. The V and J ends lost 1 base and 0 bases, in that order; junction bases with no gene match: 2. CDR3 bases: TGTGCCAGCTCACCACGGACAGGTTCGAACACCGGGGAGCTGTTTTTT. It specifies CASSPRTGSNTGELFF. Looking up the rest from reference TRBV18 and TRBJ2-2 gives the full variable domain: NAGVMQNPRHLVRRRGQEARLRCSPMKGHSHVYWYRQLPEEGLKFMVYLQKENIIDESGMPKERFSAEFPKEGPSILRIQQVVRGDSAAYFCASSPRTGSNTGELFFGEGSRLTVL.

The V gene is TRBV3-1 (or the pseudogene TRBV3-2), the J gene TRBJ1-2, with D perhaps TRBD1 (5 bases). Trimming stripped 4 bases from V and 8 bases from J, with 23 bases between. Germline V gene data show CDR1 as LGHDT and CDR2 as YNNKEL (reference sequence). The CDR3 runs 16 residues. The CDR3 here is CASSPSGSGGKSGYTF. As DNA, the CDR3 is TGTGCCAGCAGCCCCAGTGGAAGTGGGGGGAAATCCGGCTACACCTTC.

This rearrangement joins TRBV6-5 to TRBJ1-2; 11 bases agree with TRBD1. Germline V gene data show CDR1 as MNHEY and CDR2 as SVGAGI. The V gene end was trimmed by 4 bases and the J gene end by 5 bases; junction bases not matched to a gene: 6. The CDR3 is 15 amino acids. The CDR3 DNA reads as TGTGCCAGCAGTTTCCCCGGACAGGGGGCATATGGCTACACCTTC. It codes for CASSFPGQGAYGYTF.

The V and J genes are TRBV29-1 and TRBJ2-5; no clear D gene. This CDR3 has 12 residues. V lost 5 bases and J 0 bases, leaving 7 bases between the germline ends. CDR1 is SQVTM and CDR2 is ANQGSEA in the germline V gene. CDR3 in DNA: TGCAGCGTTACGGCTAACCAAGAGACCCAGTACTTC. Translated, it gives CSVTANQETQYF.

The rearrangement links TRBV18 to TRBJ1-2; D not certain. CDR1 and CDR2 (germline): KGHSH, LQKENI. The V end lost 3 bases, the J end lost 4 bases, and 12 bases lay between the germline ends. This CDR3 is built from 14 residues. The CDR3 spells CASSPPAPGYGYTF. As DNA, the CDR3 is TGTGCCAGCTCACCCCCAGCGCCGGGCTATGGCTACACCTTC.

This chain uses TRBV7-2 with TRBJ2-1; 9 bases align to TRBD2. The length of the CDR3 is 15 residues. V shed 0 bases and J 9 bases; nucleotides not matched to a gene: 6. CDR1 and CDR2 from the germline V gene are SGHTA and FQGNSA. This chain's CDR3 is CASSLAPGTSREQFF. The CDR3 coding sequence is TGTGCCAGCAGCTTAGCGCCAGGGACTAGCCGTGAGCAGTTCTTC.

The rearrangement uses TRBV3-1 (or the pseudogene TRBV3-2) and TRBJ1-5, with 7 bases lining up with TRBD1. Germline assignment: CDR1 LGHDT and CDR2 YNNKEL (reference sequence). The CDR3 loop spans 15 amino acids. The J segment lost 5 bases and the V segment lost 1 base, leaving 5 bases of the junction unmatched. CDR3 DNA sequence: TGTGCCAGCAGCCAAGCCAGGGACAGACATCAGCCCCAGCATTTT. Translation gives CASSQARDRHQPQHF.

This clone was found a few times. The chain is built from TRBV6-1 and TRBJ2-7; no reliable D call. Germline CDR1 MNHNS, CDR2 SASEGT. This CDR3 contains 16 residues. V lost 2 bases and J 0 bases, leaving 14 bases between the germline ends. The CDR3 here is CASSERRWRSSYEQYF. In DNA form, the CDR3 reads TGTGCCAGCAGTGAACGTCGATGGAGAAGCTCCTACGAGCAGTACTTC.

The chain couples TRBV5-1 to TRBJ2-5; TRBD2 matches at 9 bases. This CDR3 contains 16 residues. From germline, CDR1 is SGHRS and CDR2 YFSETQ. The ends lost 0 bases at V and 5 bases at J; junction bases unmatched: 8. The CDR3 DNA reads TGCGCCAGCAGCTTGGATGGTAGCGGGAGCGGTGAGACCCAGTACTTC. Translated, it gives CASSLDGSGSGETQYF. The entire variable domain, with the rest obtained from reference TRBV5-1 and TRBJ2-5, is as follows: KAGVTQTPRYLIKTRGQQVTLSCSPISGHRSVSWYQQTPGQGLQFLFEYFSETQRNKGNFPGRFSGRQFSNSRSEMNVSTLELGDSALYLCASSLDGSGSGETQYFGPGTRLLVL.

J is TRBJ2-2 and V is TRBV24-1; 7 bases are shared with TRBD1. This CDR3 region has 17 residues. CDR1 and CDR2 from the germline V gene are KGHDR and SFDVKD. V lost 0 bases, J lost 2 bases, and 5 bases stayed unmatched. CDR3 amino acids: CATSDLHGTENTGELFF. The CDR3 DNA is TGTGCCACCAGTGATTTGCACGGGACAGAAAACACCGGGGAGCTGTTTTTT.

The CDR3 is CASSHLLAGVGNEQFF. The DNA for the CDR3 is TGTGCCAGCAGCCACCTTTTGGCGGGAGTGGGTAATGAGCAGTTCTTC. The chain combines TRBV3-1 (or the pseudogene TRBV3-2) with TRBJ2-1; 7 bases match TRBD2. J was trimmed by 7 bases and V by 3 bases; bases with no gene match: 12. Germline V gives CDR1 LGHDT, CDR2 YNNKEL (reference sequence). The length of the CDR3 is 16 residues.

This chain uses TRBV28 with TRBJ1-2, with 9 bases aligning to TRBD1. Germline CDR1 MDHEN, CDR2 SYDVKM. The CDR3 is 13 residues long. Unmatched junction bases numbered 6, after V lost 6 bases and J lost 7 bases. The CDR3 region is CASSRNRGLGYTF. The CDR3 DNA reads as TGTGCCAGCAGCAGAAACAGGGGGCTTGGCTACACCTTC.

In this sample, this clone turned up once. J is TRBJ1-4 and V is TRBV30; D uncertain. Trimming cost V 3 bases and J 14 bases, with 25 bases left between them. This CDR3 contains 15 residues. The V gene's germline CDR1 is GTSNPN and CDR2 SVGIG (reference sequence). The CDR3 region is CAWSENLAGLGALFF. CDR3 bases: TGTGCCTGGAGCGAAAACCTAGCGGGCTTGGGAGCCCTGTTTTTT.

CDR3 amino acids: CASGLGQRNTEAFF. CDR3 in DNA: TGTGCTAGTGGTTTGGGACAAAGGAACACTGAAGCTTTCTTT. V and J are TRBV12-5 and TRBJ1-1; no definite D call. Germline CDR1 is LGHNT and CDR2 is FRNRAP. Trimming stripped 1 base from V and 1 base from J, with 7 bases between. CDR3 size: 14 residues.

This clone was detected once. J is TRBJ2-7 and V is TRBV7-8; 10 positions agree with TRBD2. The CDR3 totals 15 residues. Germline-derived CDR1 and CDR2 are SGHVS and FQNEAQ. The J segment lost 3 bases and the V segment lost 6 bases, leaving 8 bases of the junction unmatched. CDR3 DNA: TGTGCCAGCAGACTCAGACTAGCGGGTGGCTACGAGCAGTACTTC. Protein sequence: CASRLRLAGGYEQYF.

The table lists this clone with a count of one. The CDR3 coding sequence is TGTGCCACCAGCAGAGCGGAAAGGGGGCTCGGTTTGGATGGCTACACCTTC. Translation: CATSRAERGLGLDGYTF. The rearrangement links TRBV15 to TRBJ1-2; TRBD1 aligns across 7 bases. Germline lookup yields CDR1 LNHNV and CDR2 YYDKDF (reference sequence). Germline trimming cut 1 base from V and 6 bases from J; bases unmatched to any gene: 14. This CDR3 contains 17 residues.

The chain carries TRBV30 and TRBJ1-2; 7 bases line up with TRBD1. The germline gives CDR1 GTSNPN, CDR2 SVGIG (reference sequence). V was clipped by 2 bases and J by 4 bases; unmatched bases: 4. CDR3 size: 13 residues. The CDR3 spells CAWSTGAGYGYTF. In DNA, the CDR3 is TGTGCCTGGAGTACAGGGGCGGGCTATGGCTACACCTTC.